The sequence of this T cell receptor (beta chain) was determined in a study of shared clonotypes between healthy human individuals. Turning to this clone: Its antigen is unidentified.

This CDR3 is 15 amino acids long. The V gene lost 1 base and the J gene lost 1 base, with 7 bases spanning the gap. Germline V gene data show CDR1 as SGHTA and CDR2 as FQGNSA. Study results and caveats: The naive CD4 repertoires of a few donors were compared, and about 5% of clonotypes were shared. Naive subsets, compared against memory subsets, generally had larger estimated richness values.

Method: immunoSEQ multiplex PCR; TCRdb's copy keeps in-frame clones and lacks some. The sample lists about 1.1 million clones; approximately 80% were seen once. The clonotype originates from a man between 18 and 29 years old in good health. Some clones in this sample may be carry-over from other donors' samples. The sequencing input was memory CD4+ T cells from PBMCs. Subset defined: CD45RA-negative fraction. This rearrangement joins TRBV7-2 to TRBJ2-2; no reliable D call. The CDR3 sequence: CASSLEAWNTGELFF. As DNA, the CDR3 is TGTGCCAGCAGCTTAGAGGCCTGGAACACCGGGGAGCTGTTTTTT.